Listed below are T cell receptor beta chains from one sample, sequenced in a study of control samples from healthy donors and cancer patients. The method was immunoSEQ multiplex PCR; TCRdb's version includes in-frame clones alone and lacks a portion of them. The sample yields under 200,000 clones, roughly 91% seen once. The sequencing input was blood. These receptors originate from a woman aged 25 to 45 in good health. Each CDR3 is given with its conserved first and last residue. The order of the fields is D gene, clone size, V gene, J gene, CDR3 protein, CDR3 DNA. The D gene is left open where the match is weak. The size of a clone is reported for some rows only, either as once, few or many, or as a class for expanded clones.

D gene: TRBD1; clone size: NA; V gene: TRBV5-1; J gene: TRBJ1-2; CDR3 protein: CASSAGTGGKLGYTF; CDR3 DNA: TGCGCCAGCAGCGCCGGGACAGGGGGCAAGCTGGGCTACACCTTC
D gene: TRBD1; clone size: NA; V gene: TRBV2; J gene: TRBJ1-2; CDR3 protein: CASLEDRDYGYTF; CDR3 DNA: TGTGCCAGCCTAGAGGACAGGGACTATGGCTACACCTTC
D gene: NA; clone size: once; V gene: TRBV10-3; J gene: TRBJ1-1; CDR3 protein: CAIRNRENTEAFF; CDR3 DNA: TGTGCCATCAGAAACAGGGAGAACACTGAAGCTTTCTTT
D gene: TRBD1; clone size: NA; V gene: TRBV28; J gene: TRBJ1-2; CDR3 protein: CASSLSPRRGYGYTF; CDR3 DNA: TGTGCCAGCAGTTTATCCCCCCGCAGGGGGTATGGCTACACCTTC
D gene: NA; clone size: NA; V gene: TRBV6-2/TRBV6-3; J gene: TRBJ2-1; CDR3 protein: CASSRTYNEQFF; CDR3 DNA: TGTGCCAGCAGCCGGACCTACAATGAGCAGTTCTTC
D gene: NA; clone size: NA; V gene: TRBV7-3; J gene: TRBJ2-6; CDR3 protein: CASSLHPGPGANVLTF; CDR3 DNA: TGTGCCAGCAGCTTACACCCGGGACCTGGGGCCAACGTCCTGACTTTC
D gene: TRBD1; clone size: NA; V gene: TRBV24-1; J gene: TRBJ1-1; CDR3 protein: CATSDFRDREGTEAFF; CDR3 DNA: TGTGCCACCAGTGATTTTCGGGACAGGGAGGGGACTGAAGCTTTCTTT
D gene: TRBD1; clone size: NA; V gene: TRBV7-2; J gene: TRBJ1-5; CDR3 protein: CASSLGDRVYQPQHF; CDR3 DNA: TGTGCCAGCAGCTTAGGGGACAGGGTGTATCAGCCCCAGCATTTT
D gene: TRBD1; clone size: NA; V gene: TRBV7-2; J gene: TRBJ2-5; CDR3 protein: CASSSDRGETQYF; CDR3 DNA: TGTGCCAGCAGCTCCGACAGGGGGGAGACCCAGTACTTC
D gene: NA; clone size: once; V gene: TRBV5-1; J gene: TRBJ2-2; CDR3 protein: CASSRGQTTGELFF; CDR3 DNA: TGCGCCAGCAGCCGGGGACAAACCACCGGGGAGCTGTTTTTT
D gene: NA; clone size: NA; V gene: TRBV4-1; J gene: TRBJ1-5; CDR3 protein: CASSRREGGSSNQPQHF; CDR3 DNA: TGCGCCAGCAGCCGACGGGAAGGAGGAAGCAGCAATCAGCCCCAGCATTTT
D gene: NA; clone size: NA; V gene: TRBV2; J gene: TRBJ1-1; CDR3 protein: CASRVTNEATFF; CDR3 DNA: TGTGCCAGCAGGGTTACAAATGAAGCGACTTTCTTT
D gene: TRBD1; clone size: few; V gene: TRBV28; J gene: TRBJ2-7; CDR3 protein: CASSLWTGGTLTYEQYF; CDR3 DNA: TGTGCCAGCAGTTTATGGACAGGGGGAACTTTAACCTACGAGCAGTACTTC
D gene: TRBD2; clone size: once; V gene: TRBV9; J gene: TRBJ2-7; CDR3 protein: CASSVGTSGRLQYF; CDR3 DNA: TGTGCCAGCAGCGTAGGGACTAGCGGGAGGCTGCAGTACTTC
D gene: TRBD1; clone size: once; V gene: TRBV19; J gene: TRBJ2-7; CDR3 protein: CASSIGTGGIEQYF; CDR3 DNA: TGTGCCAGTAGTATAGGGACAGGGGGCATCGAGCAGTACTTC
D gene: NA; clone size: once; V gene: TRBV4-3; J gene: TRBJ1-5; CDR3 protein: CASSQDLAENQPQHF; CDR3 DNA: TGCGCCAGCAGCCAAGATTTGGCAGAGAATCAGCCCCAGCATTTT
D gene: NA; clone size: NA; V gene: TRBV12-3/TRBV12-4; J gene: TRBJ1-3; CDR3 protein: CASSFGTGNTIYF; CDR3 DNA: TGTGCCAGCAGTTTCGGGACAGGAAACACCATATATTTT
D gene: NA; clone size: NA; V gene: TRBV12-3/TRBV12-4; J gene: TRBJ1-2; CDR3 protein: CASRSGHYGYTF; CDR3 DNA: TGTGCCAGCAGGTCGGGACATTATGGCTACACCTTC
D gene: NA; clone size: NA; V gene: TRBV5-6; J gene: TRBJ1-1; CDR3 protein: CASSLWQVNTEAFF; CDR3 DNA: TGTGCCAGCAGCTTGTGGCAGGTGAACACTGAAGCTTTCTTT
D gene: NA; clone size: NA; V gene: TRBV5-4; J gene: TRBJ2-2; CDR3 protein: CASSWGAGQNTGELFF; CDR3 DNA: TGTGCCAGCAGCTGGGGAGCGGGACAGAACACCGGGGAGCTGTTTTTT
D gene: NA; clone size: NA; V gene: TRBV9; J gene: TRBJ2-1; CDR3 protein: CASSVGQGGNEQFF; CDR3 DNA: TGTGCCAGCAGCGTAGGGCAGGGTGGCAATGAGCAGTTCTTC
D gene: TRBD1; clone size: NA; V gene: TRBV6-5; J gene: TRBJ2-7; CDR3 protein: CASRGTGGYEQYF; CDR3 DNA: TGTGCCAGCAGGGGGACAGGGGGCTACGAGCAGTACTTC
D gene: NA; clone size: NA; V gene: TRBV19; J gene: TRBJ1-2; CDR3 protein: CASSIGGFPDDYGYTF; CDR3 DNA: TGTGCCAGTAGTATAGGGGGGTTCCCGGACGACTATGGCTACACCTTC
D gene: NA; clone size: NA; V gene: TRBV10-1; J gene: TRBJ2-7; CDR3 protein: CASSESGSYEQYF; CDR3 DNA: TGCGCCAGCAGTGAGTCCGGCTCCTACGAGCAGTACTTC
D gene: NA; clone size: NA; V gene: TRBV6-5; J gene: TRBJ2-1; CDR3 protein: CASLGTGNNEQFF; CDR3 DNA: TGTGCCAGCTTAGGGACTGGGAACAATGAGCAGTTCTTC
D gene: TRBD2; clone size: few; V gene: TRBV6-5; J gene: TRBJ2-7; CDR3 protein: CASSYSGSGSGYEQYF; CDR3 DNA: TGTGCCAGCAGTTACTCGGGTAGCGGGAGTGGATACGAGCAGTACTTC
D gene: NA; clone size: once; V gene: TRBV29-1; J gene: TRBJ1-3; CDR3 protein: CSVEKGTGNTIYF; CDR3 DNA: TGCAGCGTTGAGAAGGGGACTGGAAACACCATATATTTT
D gene: TRBD1; clone size: NA; V gene: TRBV28; J gene: TRBJ2-7; CDR3 protein: CASSLGGTGVYEQYF; CDR3 DNA: TGTGCCAGCAGTTTAGGCGGGACAGGGGTCTACGAGCAGTACTTC
D gene: NA; clone size: NA; V gene: TRBV10-3; J gene: TRBJ1-1; CDR3 protein: CAISVQGQESFF; CDR3 DNA: TGTGCCATCAGTGTTCAGGGCCAGGAATCTTTCTTT
D gene: NA; clone size: NA; V gene: TRBV28; J gene: TRBJ2-7; CDR3 protein: CASSFMGAGYEQYF; CDR3 DNA: TGTGCCAGCAGTTTTATGGGCGCTGGCTACGAGCAGTACTTC
D gene: TRBD1; clone size: NA; V gene: TRBV5-1; J gene: TRBJ1-2; CDR3 protein: CASSLAGGSGYTF; CDR3 DNA: TGCGCCAGCAGCTTGGCAGGGGGCAGTGGCTACACCTTC
D gene: TRBD1; clone size: NA; V gene: TRBV9; J gene: TRBJ2-7; CDR3 protein: CASSVGPGTGDYEQYF; CDR3 DNA: TGTGCCAGCAGCGTAGGACCCGGGACAGGGGATTACGAGCAGTACTTC
D gene: TRBD2; clone size: NA; V gene: TRBV5-1; J gene: TRBJ2-3; CDR3 protein: CASSGGLAGGPDTQYF; CDR3 DNA: TGCGCCAGCAGCGGGGGACTAGCGGGAGGCCCAGATACGCAGTATTTT
D gene: TRBD1; clone size: once; V gene: TRBV25-1; J gene: TRBJ1-1; CDR3 protein: CASRAGGYTEAFF; CDR3 DNA: TGTGCCAGCAGGGCAGGGGGCTACACTGAAGCTTTCTTT
D gene: NA; clone size: NA; V gene: TRBV11-2; J gene: TRBJ2-3; CDR3 protein: CASSQPLRATTDTQYF; CDR3 DNA: TGTGCCAGCAGCCAGCCGCTGCGCGCGACCACAGATACGCAGTATTTT
D gene: NA; clone size: NA; V gene: TRBV28; J gene: TRBJ2-3; CDR3 protein: CASKRQGTDTQYF; CDR3 DNA: TGTGCCAGCAAGCGACAGGGCACAGATACGCAGTATTTT
D gene: TRBD1; clone size: NA; V gene: TRBV7-2; J gene: TRBJ1-2; CDR3 protein: CASSRDSQTLNYGYTF; CDR3 DNA: TGTGCCAGCAGCCGGGACAGCCAGACTCTAAACTATGGCTACACCTTC
D gene: TRBD2; clone size: NA; V gene: TRBV13; J gene: TRBJ2-7; CDR3 protein: CASSLGAGGSSYEQYF; CDR3 DNA: TGTGCCAGCAGCTTAGGGGCGGGAGGGAGCTCCTACGAGCAGTACTTC
D gene: TRBD2; clone size: NA; V gene: TRBV29-1; J gene: TRBJ2-2; CDR3 protein: CSAQREMNTGELFF; CDR3 DNA: TGCAGCGCCCAGCGGGAAATGAACACCGGGGAGCTGTTTTTT
D gene: TRBD1; clone size: NA; V gene: TRBV28; J gene: TRBJ1-4; CDR3 protein: CASSLRGLRGKLFF; CDR3 DNA: TGTGCCAGCAGCCTCAGGGGGCTAAGGGGAAAACTGTTTTTT
D gene: TRBD1; clone size: NA; V gene: TRBV15; J gene: TRBJ1-5; CDR3 protein: CATSRGQGVGNQPQHF; CDR3 DNA: TGTGCCACCAGCAGAGGACAGGGTGTAGGCAATCAGCCCCAGCATTTT
D gene: NA; clone size: NA; V gene: TRBV18; J gene: TRBJ2-1; CDR3 protein: CASSPVGNEQFF; CDR3 DNA: TGTGCCAGCTCACCAGTTGGCAATGAGCAGTTCTTC
D gene: NA; clone size: NA; V gene: TRBV5-1; J gene: TRBJ1-1; CDR3 protein: CASSLNSNTEAFF; CDR3 DNA: TGCGCCAGCAGCTTGAACAGTAACACTGAAGCTTTCTTT
D gene: TRBD2; clone size: NA; V gene: TRBV3-1/TRBV3-2; J gene: TRBJ2-1; CDR3 protein: CASSQEGLAGHEQFF; CDR3 DNA: TGTGCCAGCAGCCAAGAGGGACTAGCGGGCCATGAGCAGTTCTTC
D gene: TRBD2; clone size: NA; V gene: TRBV6-2/TRBV6-3; J gene: TRBJ2-1; CDR3 protein: CASSYSGGGAHEQFF; CDR3 DNA: TGTGCCAGCAGTTACTCGGGCGGGGGGGCCCATGAGCAGTTCTTC
D gene: TRBD2; clone size: NA; V gene: TRBV30; J gene: TRBJ2-5; CDR3 protein: CAWSSGLAGGKETQYF; CDR3 DNA: TGTGCCTGGAGTTCGGGACTAGCGGGAGGGAAGGAGACCCAGTACTTC
D gene: NA; clone size: NA; V gene: TRBV29-1; J gene: TRBJ1-1; CDR3 protein: CSGHTGLGAFF; CDR3 DNA: TGCAGCGGCCACACAGGGTTAGGAGCTTTCTTT
D gene: TRBD1; clone size: NA; V gene: TRBV15; J gene: TRBJ1-2; CDR3 protein: CATSRSNRGDYGYTF; CDR3 DNA: TGTGCCACCAGCAGGAGCAACAGGGGAGACTATGGCTACACCTTC
D gene: NA; clone size: NA; V gene: TRBV29-1; J gene: TRBJ1-4; CDR3 protein: CSVGLLDRNEKLFF; CDR3 DNA: TGCAGCGTTGGACTTCTGGACCGGAATGAAAAACTGTTTTTT
D gene: NA; clone size: once; V gene: TRBV5-6; J gene: TRBJ2-6; CDR3 protein: CASSLQSSGANVLTF; CDR3 DNA: TGTGCCAGCAGCTTGCAGAGCTCTGGGGCCAACGTCCTGACTTTC
D gene: TRBD2; clone size: NA; V gene: TRBV5-4; J gene: TRBJ2-3; CDR3 protein: CASSLLAGTDTQYF; CDR3 DNA: TGTGCCAGCAGCTTGCTAGCGGGCACAGATACGCAGTATTTT
D gene: NA; clone size: NA; V gene: TRBV7-9; J gene: TRBJ1-1; CDR3 protein: CASSLADYTEAFF; CDR3 DNA: TGTGCCAGCAGCTTAGCGGACTACACTGAAGCTTTCTTT
D gene: TRBD2; clone size: NA; V gene: TRBV27; J gene: TRBJ2-7; CDR3 protein: CASSLGREGRSYEQYF; CDR3 DNA: TGTGCCAGCAGTTTAGGGCGGGAGGGCCGCTCCTACGAGCAGTACTTC
D gene: TRBD1; clone size: NA; V gene: TRBV9; J gene: TRBJ1-2; CDR3 protein: CASSDRTGGDYGYTF; CDR3 DNA: TGTGCCAGCAGCGACCGGACAGGGGGGGACTATGGCTACACCTTC
D gene: TRBD1; clone size: NA; V gene: TRBV28; J gene: TRBJ1-2; CDR3 protein: CASTWGQGYPNYGYTF; CDR3 DNA: TGTGCCAGCACTTGGGGACAGGGATACCCTAACTATGGCTACACCTTC